These T cell receptor beta chains were read from a single sample in a study of blood T cell repertoires in COVID-19. The assay was immunoSEQ multiplex PCR, and TCRdb's table has in-frame clones only and misses some. The sample includes about 150,000 clones, roughly 82% seen only once; the top ten take roughly 7.2%. The sample comprised peripheral blood. The receptors were sampled from a woman in her 50s in a cohort sampled during active or convalescent COVID-19. Each CDR3 is given with its conserved first and last residue. Fields, in order: V gene, D gene, J gene, CDR3 length, clone size, CDR3 protein, CDR3 DNA. A D gene is named only where the DNA matches it firmly. Some rows have no size entry. The others give once, few or many, or a class for an expanded clone.

V gene: TRBV5-5
D gene: .
J gene: TRBJ1-5
CDR3 length: 14
clone size: .
CDR3 protein: CASSDGGSQQPQHF
CDR3 DNA: TGTGCCAGCAGCGACGGGGGTTCCCAACAGCCCCAGCATTTT

V gene: TRBV29-1
D gene: TRBD1
J gene: TRBJ1-2
CDR3 length: 12
clone size: .
CDR3 protein: CSVPRQGGGYTF
CDR3 DNA: TGCAGCGTTCCGAGACAGGGCGGTGGCTACACCTTC

V gene: TRBV11-2
D gene: TRBD1
J gene: TRBJ2-3
CDR3 length: 15
clone size: .
CDR3 protein: CASSLEGTGSDTQYF
CDR3 DNA: TGTGCCAGCAGCTTAGAGGGGACAGGGTCGGATACGCAGTATTTT

V gene: TRBV5-4
D gene: TRBD1
J gene: TRBJ1-6
CDR3 length: 15
clone size: .
CDR3 protein: CASSPGQGEISPLHF
CDR3 DNA: TGTGCCAGCAGCCCGGGACAGGGGGAGATTTCACCCCTCCACTTT

V gene: TRBV6-4
D gene: .
J gene: TRBJ2-3
CDR3 length: 13
clone size: .
CDR3 protein: CASSGRDTDTQYF
CDR3 DNA: TGTGCCAGCAGTGGAAGAGACACAGATACGCAGTATTTT

V gene: TRBV15
D gene: .
J gene: TRBJ1-2
CDR3 length: 17
clone size: .
CDR3 protein: CATSGGGGGILGYGYTF
CDR3 DNA: TGTGCCACCAGCGGCGGCGGGGGCGGCATATTGGGCTATGGCTACACCTTC

V gene: TRBV4-2
D gene: .
J gene: TRBJ1-3
CDR3 length: 15
clone size: .
CDR3 protein: CASSQAGREGNTIYF
CDR3 DNA: TGTGCCAGCAGCCAAGCGGGTCGGGAAGGAAACACCATATATTTT

V gene: TRBV4-1
D gene: TRBD2
J gene: TRBJ2-3
CDR3 length: 20
clone size: many
CDR3 protein: CASSQVILAGGRGYTDTQYF
CDR3 DNA: TGCGCCAGCAGCCAAGTAATCCTAGCGGGGGGCCGGGGCTACACAGATACGCAGTATTTT

V gene: TRBV12-5
D gene: TRBD1
J gene: TRBJ1-4
CDR3 length: 14
clone size: .
CDR3 protein: CASALQGAREKLFF
CDR3 DNA: TGTGCTAGTGCGTTACAGGGGGCGAGGGAAAAACTGTTTTTT

V gene: TRBV6-6
D gene: .
J gene: TRBJ1-5
CDR3 length: 16
clone size: .
CDR3 protein: CATTTGGGRRGQPQHF
CDR3 DNA: TGTGCCACTACGACCGGGGGGGGACGTCGCGGTCAGCCCCAGCATTTT

V gene: TRBV6-4
D gene: .
J gene: TRBJ2-3
CDR3 length: 13
clone size: .
CDR3 protein: CASSGSRGDTQYF
CDR3 DNA: TGTGCCAGCAGTGGTTCCCGGGGAGATACGCAGTATTTT

V gene: TRBV7-9
D gene: .
J gene: TRBJ2-7
CDR3 length: 15
clone size: .
CDR3 protein: CASSLPTGSSYEQYF
CDR3 DNA: TGTGCCAGCTCCTTACCGACAGGAAGCTCCTACGAGCAGTACTTC

V gene: TRBV5-6
D gene: .
J gene: TRBJ2-7
CDR3 length: 15
clone size: .
CDR3 protein: CASSLDRALNGEQYF
CDR3 DNA: TGTGCCAGCAGCTTGGACAGGGCCCTTAACGGTGAGCAGTACTTC

V gene: TRBV11-2
D gene: .
J gene: TRBJ2-1
CDR3 length: 13
clone size: .
CDR3 protein: CASSRSLYNEQFF
CDR3 DNA: TGTGCCAGCAGCCGGAGCCTCTACAATGAGCAGTTCTTC

V gene: TRBV3-1/TRBV3-2
D gene: TRBD1
J gene: TRBJ1-6
CDR3 length: 16
clone size: .
CDR3 protein: CASSQGMGQGNSPLHF
CDR3 DNA: TGTGCCAGCAGCCAAGGCATGGGACAGGGAAATTCACCCCTCCACTTT

V gene: TRBV20-1
D gene: .
J gene: TRBJ2-7
CDR3 length: 11
clone size: .
CDR3 protein: CSARQGSEQYF
CDR3 DNA: TGCAGTGCTAGACAGGGTTCCGAGCAGTACTTC

V gene: TRBV10-3
D gene: .
J gene: TRBJ2-3
CDR3 length: 14
clone size: .
CDR3 protein: CAITSSTSTDTQYF
CDR3 DNA: TGTGCCATTACTAGCTCCACTAGCACAGATACGCAGTATTTT

V gene: TRBV4-2
D gene: TRBD1
J gene: TRBJ2-3
CDR3 length: 15
clone size: .
CDR3 protein: CASSQGDRATDTQYF
CDR3 DNA: TGTGCCAGCAGCCAAGGAGACAGGGCCACAGATACGCAGTATTTT

V gene: TRBV19
D gene: .
J gene: TRBJ1-3
CDR3 length: 14
clone size: .
CDR3 protein: CASSMRVAGNTIYF
CDR3 DNA: TGTGCCAGTAGTATGCGGGTGGCTGGAAACACCATATATTTT

V gene: TRBV5-5
D gene: TRBD2
J gene: TRBJ2-4
CDR3 length: 16
clone size: once
CDR3 protein: CASSSLTGGAGNIQYF
CDR3 DNA: TGTGCCAGCAGCTCCTTGACGGGGGGGGCTGGCAACATTCAGTACTTC

V gene: TRBV24-1
D gene: TRBD2
J gene: TRBJ2-3
CDR3 length: 17
clone size: .
CDR3 protein: CATSDPGAGDSTDTQYF
CDR3 DNA: TGTGCCACCAGTGACCCTGGGGCGGGGGACAGCACAGATACGCAGTATTTT

V gene: TRBV11-2
D gene: .
J gene: TRBJ2-7
CDR3 length: 14
clone size: .
CDR3 protein: CASSSDSSAYEQYF
CDR3 DNA: TGTGCCAGCAGCTCAGACAGTTCCGCCTACGAGCAGTACTTC

V gene: TRBV2
D gene: .
J gene: TRBJ2-7
CDR3 length: 14
clone size: .
CDR3 protein: CASSEWGLRDEQYF
CDR3 DNA: TGTGCCAGCAGTGAATGGGGGCTTCGCGACGAGCAGTACTTC

V gene: TRBV4-1
D gene: .
J gene: TRBJ1-1
CDR3 length: 15
clone size: .
CDR3 protein: CASSQESRVFNEAFF
CDR3 DNA: TGCGCCAGCAGCCAAGAAAGTCGGGTTTTCAATGAAGCTTTCTTT

V gene: TRBV5-1
D gene: TRBD2
J gene: TRBJ2-5
CDR3 length: 14
clone size: .
CDR3 protein: CASSPSGGGETQYF
CDR3 DNA: TGCGCCAGCAGCCCTAGCGGGGGGGGAGAGACCCAGTACTTC